Shown below are 30 T cell receptor beta chains from a single sample sequenced in a study of response to subunit inactivated influenza vaccine. From the RT-PCR reads, TCRdb called clonotypes with MiXCR, one entry per CDR3 protein. The sample includes some 600,000 distinct CDR3 sequences, 14% seen only once; the top ten take roughly 7.6%. The sequenced sample was PBMCs from blood, obtained around 15 days before vaccination. These receptors all come from a man in his forties or fifties who received an inactivated influenza vaccine.

This clonotype has more than one count but fewer than ten. This chain uses TRBV12-3 or TRBV12-4 with TRBJ2-5; D perhaps matches TRBD2 (7 bases). There are 15 residues in the CDR3. Trimming left V 5 bases short and J 4 bases short, with 17 bases between. The CDR3 DNA is TGTGCCAGCAGTCCTTTGGGGGGGCGTACAGAGACCCAGTACTTC. Protein sequence: CASSPLGGRTETQYF.

This clonotype was seen ten or more times. At one end, the junction sequence differs from germline, possibly due to a read error. The rearrangement joins TRBV6-1 to TRBJ2-2; 9 bases line up with TRBD1. This CDR3 has 17 residues. The germline gives CDR1 MNHNS, CDR2 SASEGT. Written as DNA, the CDR3 is TGTGCCACCAGTGGAGGACAGGGGCCTTCGAACACCGGGGAGCTGTTTTTT. The encoded protein is CATSGGQGPSNTGELFF.

A word on this clonotype: Its ends do not fully match the called genes, so a read error is possible. The chain recombines TRBV24-1 with TRBJ2-1, with 7 bases aligning to TRBD1. Germline V gene sequence: CDR1 KGHDR, CDR2 SFDVKD. CDR3 length: 16 residues. The CDR3 DNA sequence: TGTGCCACCAGTGGTCAGACAGGGACCCCCTACAATGACCAGTTCTTC. Residues: CATSGQTGTPYNDQFF.

This chain connects TRBV19 to TRBJ1-5; 9 bases match TRBD1. V gave up 7 bases and J gave up 2 bases; unmatched junction bases: 6. The CDR3 has 15 amino acids. Germline CDR1 and CDR2: LNHDA and SQIVND (reference sequence). CDR3 amino acids: CASKDRGWGNQPQHF. In nucleotides, the CDR3 is TGTGCCAGTAAGGACAGGGGTTGGGGCAATCAGCCCCAGCATTTT.

This clonotype has ten or more counts. The chain has TRBV20-1 and TRBJ2-2, with 12 positions matching TRBD1. V lost 6 bases and J lost 5; bases outside the gene matches: 7. From germline, CDR1 is DFQATT and CDR2 SNEGSKA (reference sequence). This CDR3 comprises 15 residues. The CDR3 spells CSALKGQGATGELFF. Here the CDR3 DNA reads TGCAGTGCCCTTAAGGGACAGGGGGCGACCGGGGAGCTGTTTTTT.

There are many counts of this clonotype. CDR3 loop: CASLRRGNQPQHF. The CDR3 region has the DNA TGTGCCAGCCTGCGCAGGGGCAATCAGCCCCAGCATTTT. The J gene is TRBJ1-5, the V gene TRBV14, with D possibly being TRBD1 (5 bases). The germline CDR1 and CDR2 sequences are SGHDN and FVKESK. V was cut by 8 bases and J by 2 bases, with 10 bases left in between. The CDR3 runs 13 residues.

This clonotype was counted at least ten times. The rearrangement links TRBV5-5 to TRBJ1-1, with D hard to call. CDR3 length: 15 amino acids. V was trimmed by 0 bases and J by 1 base, leaving 10 bases between them. Germline CDR1 SGHKS, CDR2 YYEKEE (reference sequence). In DNA form, the CDR3 reads TGTGCCAGCAGCTTGGACTATCTTCCGAACACTGAAGCTTTCTTT. Residues: CASSLDYLPNTEAFF.

This clonotype was seen a few times. V and J are TRBV24-1 and TRBJ2-1, with 7 bases that match TRBD2. V was pared by 7 bases and J by 3 bases, with 8 bases of the junction left unmatched. Germline V gene lookup returns CDR1 KGHDR and CDR2 SFDVKD. The CDR3 runs to 15 residues. CDR3 in amino acids: CATSTGEGLYNEQFF. CDR3 sequence (DNA): TGTGCCACCAGCACGGGGGAGGGCCTCTACAATGAGCAGTTCTTC.

CDR3 DNA: TGTGCCAGCAGCCAAGCGACAGGTTTAGGGAACACTGAAGCTTTCTTT. This sequence encodes CASSQATGLGNTEAFF. The gene calls are TRBV4-2 and TRBJ1-1, with TRBD1 as a possible D gene (6 bases). The V and J ends lost 1 base and 1 base respectively, with 13 bases between them. CDR1 is LGHNA and CDR2 is YNFKEQ in the germline V gene. The CDR3 has 16 residues.

This sequence joins TRBV7-2 and TRBJ2-7; D may match TRBD1 or TRBD2 (6 bases each). Per germline, CDR1 SGHTA and CDR2 FQGNSA. This CDR3 region has 14 residues. Trimming removed 5 bases at V and 5 bases at J, with 16 bases between. CDR3 nucleotides: TGTGCCAGCAGCCACGGGGGACATATTAACGAGCAGTACTTC. It yields the protein CASSHGGHINEQYF.

This clonotype was seen at least ten times. This chain links TRBV7-2 with TRBJ1-3; D is ambiguous. Germline V gene lookup returns CDR1 SGHTA and CDR2 FQGNSA. The CDR3 sequence is 15 residues long. V lost 1 base and J lost 0, with 7 bases in between. CDR3 sequence: CASSLVVSSGNTIYF. The CDR3 nucleotides read TGTGCCAGCAGCTTAGTGGTCAGCTCTGGAAACACCATATATTTT. Full variable domain (outside the CDR3, taken from reference TRBV7-2 and TRBJ1-3): GAGVSQSPSNKVTEKGKDVELRCDPISGHTALYWYRQSLGQGLEFLIYFQGNSAPDKSGLPSDRFSAERTGGSVSTLTIQRTQQEDSAVYLCASSLVVSSGNTIYFGEGSWLTVV.

This clonotype was picked up many times. V and J are TRBV2 and TRBJ1-5, with D unclear. CDR3 size: 14 residues. V lost 6 bases and J lost 3, with 12 bases in between. CDR1 and CDR2 (germline): SNHLY, FYNNEI. Here the CDR3 DNA reads TGTGCCAGCAGGGCGGCACAGCTCAATCAGCCCCAGCATTTT. Its protein is CASRAAQLNQPQHF.

The rearrangement links TRBV19 to TRBJ2-1; tentatively, D is TRBD2 (6 bases). Between the trimmed V and J ends, which lost 3 bases and 10 bases, there was a span of 10 bases. Germline lookup yields CDR1 LNHDA and CDR2 SQIVND (reference sequence). This CDR3 is built from 12 residues. The CDR3 spells CASSIRAGEQFF. DNA for the CDR3: TGTGCCAGTAGTATTCGGGCGGGAGAGCAGTTCTTC.

This clonotype was counted ten times or more. V usage is TRBV29-1 and J usage is TRBJ1-1; the match to TRBD1 covers 10 bases. J was trimmed by 5 bases and V by 5 bases; bases with no gene match: 5. The CDR3 loop spans 13 amino acids. Germline-derived CDR1 and CDR2 are SQVTM and ANQGSEA. DNA for the CDR3: TGCAGCGTTCAACGGACAGGGGGAACTGAAGCTTTCTTT. This codes for CSVQRTGGTEAFF.

This clonotype was detected ten times or more. The chain links TRBV5-1 to TRBJ2-3, with 7 bases matching TRBD1. Germline V gene data show CDR1 as SGHRS and CDR2 as YFSETQ. With 4 bases clipped from V and 2 bases from J, the junction kept 7 bases outside the gene matches. This CDR3 contains 15 residues. This chain's CDR3 is CASSDSQGVTDTQYF. The CDR3 region has the DNA TGCGCCAGCAGCGATTCTCAGGGGGTCACAGATACGCAGTATTTT.

With regard to this clonotype: The final CDR3 position lacks the conserved phenylalanine or tryptophan, pointing to a likely read error. The rearrangement joins TRBV2 to TRBJ1-5, with 9 bases aligning to TRBD1. Germline V lookup: CDR1 SNHLY, CDR2 FYNNEI. With V trimmed by 8 bases and J by 6 bases, 5 bases remained unmatched. There are 13 residues in the CDR3. The CDR3 DNA follows: TGTGCCAGCGCTGGGACAGGGAGTCAGCCCCAGCATATT. This encodes CASAGTGSQPQHI.

The V gene is TRBV30, the J gene TRBJ1-2; 10 positions match TRBD1. With 7 bases clipped from V and 1 base from J, the junction kept 12 bases outside the gene matches. CDR1 and CDR2 (germline): GTSNPN, SVGIG (reference sequence). The CDR3 is 16 amino acids. This CDR3 reads CASNLPDRGLNYGYTF. In nucleotides, the CDR3 is TGTGCCTCCAACCTACCCGACAGGGGGCTTAACTATGGCTACACCTTC.

This chain links TRBV6-1 with TRBJ2-1; D is uncertain. Trimming stripped 2 bases from V and 1 base from J, with 9 bases between. Per germline, CDR1 MNHNS and CDR2 SASEGT. The CDR3 has 15 amino acids. The CDR3 loop is CASSEIRASYNEQFF. CDR3 coding DNA: TGTGCCAGCAGTGAAATAAGGGCGTCCTACAATGAGCAGTTCTTC.

This clonotype was picked up a small number of times. The rearrangement links TRBV5-1 to TRBJ2-7; D may be TRBD1 (5 bases). The CDR3 covers 14 residues. V lost 3 bases and J lost 5, with 15 bases in between. CDR1 is SGHRS and CDR2 is YFSETQ in the germline V gene. CDR3 amino acids: CASSSTGIGNEQYF. The CDR3 DNA reads as TGCGCCAGCAGCTCAACAGGTATCGGCAACGAGCAGTACTTC.

The chain links TRBV7-2 to TRBJ2-7; 7 bases agree with TRBD1. The CDR3 sequence is 13 residues long. Germline values: CDR1 SGHTA, CDR2 FQGNSA. Unmatched junction bases numbered 1, after V lost 2 bases and J lost 3 bases. CDR3 in DNA: TGTGCCAGCAGCTTACAGGGGGTCTACGAGCAGTACTTC. It encodes CASSLQGVYEQYF.

The chain carries TRBV2 and TRBJ2-3; TRBD1 might be the D (6 bases). Between the trimmed V and J ends, which lost 8 bases and 6 bases, there was a span of 15 bases. Germline CDR1 and CDR2: SNHLY and FYNNEI. The CDR3 has 13 residues. The CDR3 DNA is TGTGCCAGCGTCCAGGGGCCCCGGGATACGCAGTATTTT. Amino acid sequence: CASVQGPRDTQYF.

This clonotype showed up just a few times. V is TRBV2 and J is TRBJ2-5, with 10 bases fitting TRBD2. V was pared by 6 bases and J by 2 bases, with 3 bases of the junction left unmatched. The CDR3 has 14 amino acids. In germline, CDR1 is SNHLY, CDR2 FYNNEI. The CDR3 protein is CASRQREGQETQYF. The DNA of the CDR3 is TGTGCCAGCAGACAGCGGGAGGGGCAAGAGACCCAGTACTTC.

The chain has TRBV3-1 and TRBJ2-2; a possible D gene is TRBD2 (5 bases). Germline values: CDR1 LGHDT, CDR2 YNNKEL (reference sequence). Between the trimmed V and J ends, which lost 4 bases and 8 bases, there was a span of 14 bases. There are 14 residues in the CDR3. This chain's CDR3 is CASSPGGFNGELFF. The CDR3, as DNA: TGTGCCAGCAGCCCCGGAGGATTCAATGGGGAGCTGTTTTTT.

This clonotype was detected a few times. This rearrangement joins TRBV6-1 to TRBJ1-1; 7 bases line up with TRBD1. CDR3 length: 15 amino acids. J was trimmed by 11 bases and V by 8 bases; bases with no gene match: 20. Looked up from germline, CDR1 is MNHNS and CDR2 is SASEGT. The CDR3 nucleotides are TGTGCCAGCCGGAGAAGTACAGGGGTGGGCGTGTTTGCTTTCTTT. Its translation: CASRRSTGVGVFAFF.

In this sample, this clonotype turned up a few times. CDR3 residues: CSAFTGQYTGELFF. The CDR3 DNA reads TGCAGTGCTTTCACGGGACAGTACACCGGGGAGCTGTTTTTT. The chain has TRBV20-1 and TRBJ2-2; 7 bases agree with TRBD1. Per germline, CDR1 DFQATT and CDR2 SNEGSKA (reference sequence). V was clipped by 5 bases and J by 3 bases; unmatched bases: 6. There are 14 residues in the CDR3.

This clonotype was seen more than once but under ten times. CDR3 amino acids: CSVGDSGGSQETQYF. CDR3 bases: TGCAGCGTTGGAGATAGCGGGGGCTCCCAAGAGACCCAGTACTTC. This chain uses TRBV29-1 with TRBJ2-5; 9 bases line up with TRBD2. Germline CDR1 is SQVTM and CDR2 is ANQGSEA. The CDR3 is 15 residues long. J was trimmed by 1 base and V by 4 bases; bases with no gene match: 7.

The chain couples TRBV12-3 or TRBV12-4 to TRBJ1-2; TRBD1 agrees at 8 bases. V was clipped by 8 bases and J by 4 bases; unmatched bases: 3. The CDR3 runs to 12 residues. Written as DNA, the CDR3 is TGTGCCAGCGGGGGACAGGCCTATGGCTACACCTTC. This codes for CASGGQAYGYTF.

The chain couples TRBV28 to TRBJ2-1; 9 bases map to TRBD1. The ends lost 7 bases at V and 5 bases at J; junction bases unmatched: 9. Per the germline V gene, CDR1 is MDHEN and CDR2 is SYDVKM. The CDR3 extends over 15 amino acids. The DNA for the CDR3 is TGTGCCAGCACCACTCCGGGACAGGGAGACAATGAGCAGTTCTTC. Translating gives CASTTPGQGDNEQFF.

CDR3 in DNA: TGCGCCAGCAGCCAAGAGCCGGGGGCAACCTACGAGCAGTACTTC. It yields the protein CASSQEPGATYEQYF. The chain is built from TRBV4-3 and TRBJ2-7; D tentatively reads TRBD1 or TRBD2 (6 bases each). V was clipped by 0 bases and J by 2 bases, with 11 bases between them. The CDR3 covers 15 residues. In germline, CDR1 is LGHNA, CDR2 YSLEER.

This chain links TRBV24-1 with TRBJ1-2, with D possibly matching TRBD1 (5 bases). Trimming stripped 3 bases from V and 5 bases from J, with 12 bases between. The CDR3 has 14 amino acids. CDR1 is KGHDR, CDR2 SFDVKD, per germline. This chain's CDR3 is CATSDSRDGYGYTF. The CDR3 bases are TGTGCCACCAGTGATAGCCGGGACGGGTATGGCTACACCTTC.